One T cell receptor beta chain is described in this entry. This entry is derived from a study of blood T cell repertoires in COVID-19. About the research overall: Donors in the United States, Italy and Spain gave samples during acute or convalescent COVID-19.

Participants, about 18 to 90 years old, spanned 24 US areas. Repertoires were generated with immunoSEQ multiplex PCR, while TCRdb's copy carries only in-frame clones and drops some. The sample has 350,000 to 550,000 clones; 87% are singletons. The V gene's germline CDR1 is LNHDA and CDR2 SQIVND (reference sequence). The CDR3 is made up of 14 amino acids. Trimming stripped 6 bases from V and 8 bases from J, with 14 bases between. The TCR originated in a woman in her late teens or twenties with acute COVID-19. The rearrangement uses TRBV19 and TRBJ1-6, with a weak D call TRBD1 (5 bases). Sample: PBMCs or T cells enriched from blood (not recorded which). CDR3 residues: CASSTTGRHSPLHF. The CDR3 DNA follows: TGTGCCAGTAGCACAACAGGCCGGCATTCACCCCTCCACTTT.